The next 21 T cell receptor beta chains were all read from a single sample in a study of a mutant IDH1 vaccine in newly diagnosed glioma. Profiling relied on immunoSEQ multiplex PCR, and the TCRdb table lists in-frame clones only, not all of them. The sample holds some 48,000 clones, 76% seen once. Time point: week 35, safety follow-up. Every single dose of the vaccine, 300 ug of mutant IDH1 20-mer peptide, came with topical imiquimod. The antigens of these receptors remain unknown. Here the sequenced sample was PBMCs, taken from a glioma patient whose treatment included an IDH1 peptide vaccine. These receptors were obtained from a man in his forties with glioma.

This clone appeared a single time. V gene TRBV20-1 combines with J gene TRBJ2-1, with 9 bases aligning to TRBD2. Germline trimming cut 6 bases from V and 10 bases from J; bases unmatched to any gene: 4. Germline CDR1 is DFQATT and CDR2 is SNEGSKA (reference sequence). The CDR3 runs 11 residues. The CDR3 loop is CSAGREGEQFF. DNA for the CDR3: TGCAGTGCGGGGCGGGAGGGGGAGCAGTTCTTC.

The V gene is TRBV28, the J gene TRBJ2-1; a weak D match, TRBD2 (6 bases). V shed 3 bases and J shed 7 bases, with 22 bases lying between them. CDR3 length equals 17 residues. Germline assignment: CDR1 MDHEN and CDR2 SYDVKM. The CDR3 nucleotides read TGTGCCAGCAGTTTGCAGAGCGGGTCGAATCGAGCGAATGAGCAGTTCTTC. Translated, it gives CASSLQSGSNRANEQFF.

The chain links TRBV12-5 to TRBJ2-7, with D possibly being TRBD1 or TRBD2 (5 bases each). The CDR3 is 16 residues long. Per germline, CDR1 LGHNT and CDR2 FRNRAP. Trimming removed 0 bases from V and 1 base from J, with 13 bases in between. CDR3 loop: CASGLVLGVVSYEQYV. In nucleotides, the CDR3 is TGTGCTAGTGGTTTGGTACTGGGGGTCGTATCCTACGAGCAGTACGTC.

The chain joins TRBV11-2 to TRBJ1-1; TRBD1 matches 8 bases. This CDR3 contains 14 residues. Per the germline V gene, CDR1 is SGHAT and CDR2 is FQNNGV. V shed 5 bases and J 1 base; nucleotides not matched to a gene: 3. The CDR3 reads CASSGQGPNTEAFF. The CDR3 coding sequence is TGTGCCAGCAGCGGACAGGGCCCGAACACTGAAGCTTTCTTT.

This clone was found once. The rearrangement links TRBV14 to TRBJ1-1; D is possibly TRBD1 (5 bases). This CDR3 is 16 amino acids long. The germline gives CDR1 SGHDN, CDR2 FVKESK. V dropped 0 bases and J dropped 0 bases, with 11 bases sitting between them. DNA for the CDR3: TGTGCCAGCAGCCAAGATCAGGGTGTGGTGAACACTGAAGCTTTCTTT. Protein sequence: CASSQDQGVVNTEAFF. Looking up the rest from reference TRBV14 and TRBJ1-1 gives the full variable domain: EAGVTQFPSHSVIEKGQTVTLRCDPISGHDNLYWYRRVMGKEIKFLLHFVKESKQDESGMPNNRFLAERTGGTYSTLKVQPAELEDSGVYFCASSQDQGVVNTEAFFGQGTRLTVV.

The genes are TRBV5-6 and TRBJ2-7; 10 positions agree with TRBD2. Germline V gene sequence: CDR1 SGHDT, CDR2 YYEEEE. The CDR3 length is 17 residues. V was pared by 4 bases and J by 3 bases, with 13 bases of the junction left unmatched. CDR3 sequence: CASSQHEVLAGDYEQYV. CDR3 nucleotide sequence: TGTGCCAGCAGCCAGCATGAGGTGCTAGCGGGAGACTACGAGCAGTACGTC.

The chain recombines TRBV5-1 with TRBJ1-1; D unresolved. The CDR3 consists of 14 residues. CDR1 and CDR2 (germline): SGHRS, YFSETQ. Trimming took off 2 bases at V and 1 base at J, with 9 bases between the two ends. The CDR3 region has the DNA TGCGCCAGCAGCTTCTACAGCCAGAACACTGAAGCTTTCTTT. Protein: CASSFYSQNTEAFF.

The chain links TRBV6-5 to TRBJ2-3, with 7 bases fitting TRBD2. Trimming cost V 4 bases and J 5 bases; bases outside gene matches: 9. CDR1 and CDR2 from the germline V gene are MNHEY and SVGAGI. This CDR3 comprises 15 residues. The CDR3 reads CASSSRKIAGDTQYF. CDR3 DNA: TGTGCCAGCAGTTCCCGTAAAATAGCGGGAGATACGCAGTATTTT.

The table lists this clone with a count of one. The chain is built from TRBV7-2 and TRBJ2-5; D might be TRBD2 (5 bases). The V and J ends lost 1 base and 5 bases respectively, with 11 bases between them. The CDR3 covers 14 residues. CDR1 SGHTA and CDR2 FQGNSA come from the germline V gene. CDR3 residues: CASSLGGLGETQYF. The CDR3 DNA sequence: TGTGCCAGCAGCTTAGGAGGGTTAGGGGAGACCCAGTACTTC. Looking up the rest from reference TRBV7-2 and TRBJ2-5 gives the full variable domain: GAGVSQSPSNKVTEKGKDVELRCDPISGHTALYWYRQSLGQGLEFLIYFQGNSAPDKSGLPSDRFSAERTGGSVSTLTIQRTQQEDSAVYLCASSLGGLGETQYFGPGTRLLVL.

The J gene is TRBJ1-5, the V gene TRBV28; D not resolved. The V end lost 5 bases, the J end lost 0 bases, and 17 bases lay between the germline ends. Germline assignment: CDR1 MDHEN and CDR2 SYDVKM. The length of the CDR3 is 17 residues. The CDR3 is CASSPAVWADSNQPQHF. In DNA, the CDR3 is TGTGCCAGCAGTCCAGCTGTCTGGGCAGATAGCAATCAGCCCCAGCATTTT.

This chain uses TRBV10-2 with TRBJ2-3; 7 bases are shared with TRBD1. Germline trimming cut 5 bases from V and 1 base from J; bases unmatched to any gene: 3. This CDR3 comprises 14 residues. Germline lookup yields CDR1 WSHSY and CDR2 SAAADI. CDR3 region: CASSTTGGTDTQYF. DNA for the CDR3: TGCGCCAGCAGTACAACAGGGGGCACAGATACGCAGTATTTT.

V is TRBV5-4 and J is TRBJ2-1, with D hard to call. Trimming left V 3 bases short and J 4 bases short, with 11 bases between. The CDR3 contains 14 residues. Per germline, CDR1 SGHNT and CDR2 YYREEE (reference sequence). The CDR3 bases are TGTGCCAGCAGCTCACTGACTGGTTACAATGAGCAGTTCTTC. It translates to CASSSLTGYNEQFF.

In its sample, this clone was seen once. The V gene is TRBV5-1, the J gene TRBJ1-2; no clear D gene. V dropped 4 bases and J dropped 3 bases, with 16 bases sitting between them. The CDR3 has 15 amino acids. Germline CDR1 is SGHRS and CDR2 is YFSETQ. CDR3 DNA: TGCGCCAGCAGCAGTGATGAGGGCTCCCACTATGGCTACACCTTC. Translated, it gives CASSSDEGSHYGYTF.

The chain couples TRBV27 to TRBJ2-3, with 15 nucleotides matching TRBD2. The CDR3 is 15 residues long. The V gene's germline CDR1 is MNHEY and CDR2 SMNVEV (reference sequence). V dropped 4 bases and J dropped 6; count of bases not matched to a gene: 2. The CDR3, as DNA: TGTGCCAGCAGTTATGGGACTAGCGGGAGGGATACGCAGTATTTT. It translates to CASSYGTSGRDTQYF.

The count of this clone is one. The V and J genes are TRBV5-1 and TRBJ2-5, with 8 bases identical to TRBD2. Per germline, CDR1 SGHRS and CDR2 YFSETQ. V dropped 4 bases and J dropped 3; count of bases not matched to a gene: 8. The CDR3 covers 15 residues. The CDR3 is CASSPGLATEETQYF. Written as DNA, the CDR3 is TGCGCCAGCAGCCCTGGACTAGCAACGGAAGAGACCCAGTACTTC.

V gene TRBV28 combines with J gene TRBJ2-7; TRBD2 is a possible D gene (5 bases). Germline CDR1 MDHEN, CDR2 SYDVKM. The CDR3 covers 12 residues. With 5 bases removed from V and 4 bases from J, the gap between germline ends came to 9 bases. CDR3 sequence (DNA): TGTGCCAGCAGTCTAGAGGGTTACGAGCAGTACTTC. Its protein product is CASSLEGYEQYF.

This clone was observed once. The identical CDR3 is also encoded by other nucleotide sequences in the sample. V gene TRBV6-6 combines with J gene TRBJ2-7, with 8 positions matching TRBD2. The V gene's germline CDR1 is MNHNY and CDR2 SVGAGI (reference sequence). The V segment lost 2 bases and the J segment 4 bases; nucleotides outside the gene matches: 7. CDR3 size: 15 residues. CDR3 protein: CASSYPPSGSYEQYV. Here the CDR3 DNA reads TGTGCCAGCAGTTACCCCCCGAGCGGGAGTTACGAGCAGTACGTC.

This chain connects TRBV19 to TRBJ2-2; TRBD2 aligns across 7 bases. V lost 2 bases, J lost 7 bases, and 7 bases stayed unmatched. The germline V gene has CDR1 LNHDA and CDR2 SQIVND (reference sequence). This CDR3 has 15 amino acids. CDR3 nucleotides: TGTGCCAGTAGTATAACGGCGGGAGCTATCGGGGAGCTGTTTTTT. This translates into CASSITAGAIGELFF.

The CDR3 DNA reads as TGTGCCAGCAGCGTCACAGAATACGGGGGAAAACTGTTTTTT. Amino acids: CASSVTEYGGKLFF. The chain uses TRBV9 and TRBJ1-4; D is perhaps TRBD1 (5 bases). Germline V gene sequence: CDR1 SGDLS, CDR2 YYNGEE. Trimming stripped 2 bases from V and 10 bases from J, with 15 bases between. This CDR3 is built from 14 residues.

This chain connects TRBV7-9 to TRBJ2-6; 10 bases line up with TRBD1. With 3 bases clipped from V and 2 bases from J, the junction kept 4 bases outside the gene matches. Germline CDR1 SEHNR, CDR2 FQNEAQ (reference sequence). The CDR3 extends over 17 amino acids. This chain's CDR3 is CASSFRGQGAGANVLTF. The CDR3 coding sequence is TGTGCCAGCAGCTTTCGAGGACAGGGGGCTGGGGCCAACGTCCTGACTTTC.

J is TRBJ2-7 and V is TRBV2; 8 bases match TRBD2. CDR1 and CDR2 from the germline V gene are SNHLY and FYNNEI. J was trimmed by 3 bases and V by 6 bases; bases with no gene match: 7. This CDR3 contains 14 residues. For the CDR3, the DNA is TGTGCCAGCAGGGAGCGGGAGTTTGGCTACGAGCAGTACTTC. Its translation: CASREREFGYEQYF.